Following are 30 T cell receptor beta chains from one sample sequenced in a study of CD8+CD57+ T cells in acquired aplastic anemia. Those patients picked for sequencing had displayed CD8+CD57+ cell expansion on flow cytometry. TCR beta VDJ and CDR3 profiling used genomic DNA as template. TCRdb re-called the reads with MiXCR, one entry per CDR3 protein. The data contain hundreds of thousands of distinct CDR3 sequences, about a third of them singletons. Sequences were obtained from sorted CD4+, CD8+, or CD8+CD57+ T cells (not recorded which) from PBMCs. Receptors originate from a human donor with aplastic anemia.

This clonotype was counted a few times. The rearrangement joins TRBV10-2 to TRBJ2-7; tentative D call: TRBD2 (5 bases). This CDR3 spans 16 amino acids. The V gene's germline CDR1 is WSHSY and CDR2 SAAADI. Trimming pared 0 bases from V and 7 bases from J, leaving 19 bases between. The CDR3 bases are TGCGCCAGCAGTGAGTCGGCTCAAGCGGCCGATGGGGAGCAGTACTTC. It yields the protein CASSESAQAADGEQYF.

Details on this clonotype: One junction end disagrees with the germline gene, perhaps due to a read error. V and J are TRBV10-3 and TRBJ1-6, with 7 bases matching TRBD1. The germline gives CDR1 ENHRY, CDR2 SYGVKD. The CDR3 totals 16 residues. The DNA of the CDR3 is TGTGCCAGCAGTTACTCCTCCGGGACAGTAAATTCACCCCTCCACTTT. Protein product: CASSYSSGTVNSPLHF.

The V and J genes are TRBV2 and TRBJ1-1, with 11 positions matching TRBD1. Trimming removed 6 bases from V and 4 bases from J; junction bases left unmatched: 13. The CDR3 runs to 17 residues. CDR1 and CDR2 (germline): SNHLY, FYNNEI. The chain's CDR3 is CASRDRGLRSDGTEAFF. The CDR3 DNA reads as TGTGCCAGCAGGGACAGGGGGCTGCGTAGCGACGGCACTGAAGCTTTCTTT.

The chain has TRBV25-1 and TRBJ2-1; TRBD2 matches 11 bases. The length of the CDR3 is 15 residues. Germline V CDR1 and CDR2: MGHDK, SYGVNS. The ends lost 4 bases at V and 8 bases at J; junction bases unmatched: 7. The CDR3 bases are TGTGCCAGCAGTGTAATAGCGGGAGGGCCTCATGAGCAGTTCTTC. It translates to CASSVIAGGPHEQFF.

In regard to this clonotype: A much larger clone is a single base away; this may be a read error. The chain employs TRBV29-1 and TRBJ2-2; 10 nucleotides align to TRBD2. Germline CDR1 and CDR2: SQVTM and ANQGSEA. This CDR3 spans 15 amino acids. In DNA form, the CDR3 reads TGCAGCGCAATCCAGAGGACTAGCGGTACCGAGGAGCTGTTTTTT. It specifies CSAIQRTSGTEELFF.

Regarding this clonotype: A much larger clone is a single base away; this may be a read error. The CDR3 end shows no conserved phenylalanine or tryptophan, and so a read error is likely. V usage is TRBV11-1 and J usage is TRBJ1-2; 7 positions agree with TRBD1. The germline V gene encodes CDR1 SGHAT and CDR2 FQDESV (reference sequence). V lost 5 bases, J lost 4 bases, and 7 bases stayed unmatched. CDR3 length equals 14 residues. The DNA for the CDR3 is TGTGCCAGCAGCCAGGGACAGACGAGCTATGGCTACACCCTC. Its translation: CASSQGQTSYGYTL.

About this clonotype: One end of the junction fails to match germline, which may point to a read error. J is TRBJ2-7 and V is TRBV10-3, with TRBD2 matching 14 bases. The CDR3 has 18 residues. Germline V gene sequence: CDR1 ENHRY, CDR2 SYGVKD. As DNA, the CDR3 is TGTGCCAGCAGTTACACTGTCGGGACTAGCGGGAGCTCCTACGAGCAGTACTTC. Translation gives CASSYTVGTSGSSYEQYF.

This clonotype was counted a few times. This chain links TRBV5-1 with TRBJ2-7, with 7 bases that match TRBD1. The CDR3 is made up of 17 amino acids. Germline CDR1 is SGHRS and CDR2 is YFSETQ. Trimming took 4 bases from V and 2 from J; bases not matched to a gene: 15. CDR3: CASSPNPRDSLTYEQYF. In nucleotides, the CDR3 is TGCGCCAGCAGCCCGAACCCCCGGGACAGTCTTACCTACGAGCAGTACTTC.

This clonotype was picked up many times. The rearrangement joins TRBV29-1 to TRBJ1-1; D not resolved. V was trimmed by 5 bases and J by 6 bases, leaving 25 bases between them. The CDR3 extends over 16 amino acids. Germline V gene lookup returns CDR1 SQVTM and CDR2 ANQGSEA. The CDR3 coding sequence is TGCAGCGTTCCCCCGGGAGGCGGACCGGGGTTGGCTGAAGCTTTCTTT. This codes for CSVPPGGGPGLAEAFF.

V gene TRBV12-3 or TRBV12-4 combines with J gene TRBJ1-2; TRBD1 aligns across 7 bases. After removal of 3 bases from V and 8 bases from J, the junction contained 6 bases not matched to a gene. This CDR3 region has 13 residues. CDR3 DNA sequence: TGTGCCAGCAGTTTTGGGGAAGGGGGCGGCTACACCTTC. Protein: CASSFGEGGGYTF.

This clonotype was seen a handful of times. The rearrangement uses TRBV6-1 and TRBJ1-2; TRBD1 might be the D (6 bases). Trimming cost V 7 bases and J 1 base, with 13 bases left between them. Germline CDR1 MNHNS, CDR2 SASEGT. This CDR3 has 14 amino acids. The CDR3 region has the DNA TGTGCCAGCATCGGGACAAATCTTAACTATGGCTACACCTTC. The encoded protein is CASIGTNLNYGYTF.

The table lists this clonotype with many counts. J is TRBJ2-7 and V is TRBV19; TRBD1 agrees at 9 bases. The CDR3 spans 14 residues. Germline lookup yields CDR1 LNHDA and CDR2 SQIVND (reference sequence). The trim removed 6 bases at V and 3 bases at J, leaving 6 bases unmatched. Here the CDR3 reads CASSTTGGGYEQYF. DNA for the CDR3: TGTGCCAGTAGCACGACAGGGGGTGGCTACGAGCAGTACTTC.

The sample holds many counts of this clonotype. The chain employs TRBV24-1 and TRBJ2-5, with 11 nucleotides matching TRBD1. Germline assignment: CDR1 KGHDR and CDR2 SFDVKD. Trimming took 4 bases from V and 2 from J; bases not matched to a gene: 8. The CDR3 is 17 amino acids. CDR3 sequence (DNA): TGTGCCACCAGTGAAGGATGGACAGGGGGCCCTCAAGAGACCCAGTACTTC. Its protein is CATSEGWTGGPQETQYF.

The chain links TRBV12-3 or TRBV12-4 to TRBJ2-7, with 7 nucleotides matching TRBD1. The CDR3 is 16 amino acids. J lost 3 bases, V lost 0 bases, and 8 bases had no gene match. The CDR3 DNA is TGTGCCAGCAGTTTAGCCTCGACAGGGTCTGTCTACGAGCAGTACTTC. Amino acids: CASSLASTGSVYEQYF.

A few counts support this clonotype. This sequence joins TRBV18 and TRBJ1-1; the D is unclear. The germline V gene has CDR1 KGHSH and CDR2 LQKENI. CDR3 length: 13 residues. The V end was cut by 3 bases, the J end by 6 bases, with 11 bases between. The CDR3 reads CASSPSFGSEAFF. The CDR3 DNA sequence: TGTGCCAGCTCACCCTCCTTTGGTTCTGAAGCTTTCTTT.

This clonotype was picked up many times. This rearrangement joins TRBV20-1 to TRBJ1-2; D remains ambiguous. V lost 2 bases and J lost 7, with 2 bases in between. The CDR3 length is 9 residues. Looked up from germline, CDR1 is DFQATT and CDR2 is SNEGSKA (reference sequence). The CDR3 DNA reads TGCAGTGCTAGAACTGGCTACACCTTC. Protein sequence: CSARTGYTF.

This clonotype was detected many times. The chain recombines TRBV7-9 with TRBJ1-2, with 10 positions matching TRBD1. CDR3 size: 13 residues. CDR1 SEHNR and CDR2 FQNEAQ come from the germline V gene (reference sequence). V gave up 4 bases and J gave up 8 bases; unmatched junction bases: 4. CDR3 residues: CASSWDRGGGYTF. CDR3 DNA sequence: TGTGCCAGCAGCTGGGACAGGGGAGGCGGCTACACCTTC.

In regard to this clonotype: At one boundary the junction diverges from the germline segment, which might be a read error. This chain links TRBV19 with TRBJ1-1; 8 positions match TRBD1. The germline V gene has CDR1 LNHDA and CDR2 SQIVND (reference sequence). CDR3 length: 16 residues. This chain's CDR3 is CASRMRTGIGRAEAFF. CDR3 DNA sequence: TGTGCCAGTCGTATGAGGACAGGGATAGGTCGGGCTGAAGCTTTCTTT.

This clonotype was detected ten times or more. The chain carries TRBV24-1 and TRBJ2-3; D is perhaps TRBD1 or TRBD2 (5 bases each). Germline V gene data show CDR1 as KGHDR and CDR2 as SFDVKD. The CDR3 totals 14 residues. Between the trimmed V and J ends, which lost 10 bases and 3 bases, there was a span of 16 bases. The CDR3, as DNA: TGTGCCACGAAGACATCCGAGGGGACAGATACGCAGTATTTT. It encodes CATKTSEGTDTQYF.

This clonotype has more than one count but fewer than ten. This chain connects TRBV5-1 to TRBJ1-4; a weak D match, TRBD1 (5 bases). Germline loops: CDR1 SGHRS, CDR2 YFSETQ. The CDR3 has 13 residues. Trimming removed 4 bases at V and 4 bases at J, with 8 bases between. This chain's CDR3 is CASSPDSNEKLFF. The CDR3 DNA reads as TGCGCCAGCAGCCCCGACAGTAATGAAAAACTGTTTTTT. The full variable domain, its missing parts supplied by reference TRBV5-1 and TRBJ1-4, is KAGVTQTPRYLIKTRGQQVTLSCSPISGHRSVSWYQQTPGQGLQFLFEYFSETQRNKGNFPGRFSGRQFSNSRSEMNVSTLELGDSALYLCASSPDSNEKLFFGSGTQLSVL.

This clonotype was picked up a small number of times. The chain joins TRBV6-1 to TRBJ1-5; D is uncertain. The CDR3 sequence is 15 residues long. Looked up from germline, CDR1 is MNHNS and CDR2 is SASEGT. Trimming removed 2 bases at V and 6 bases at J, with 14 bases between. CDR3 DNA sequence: TGTGCCAGCAGTGAATCGTTCCGATCGGGTCAGCCCCAGCATTTT. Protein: CASSESFRSGQPQHF.

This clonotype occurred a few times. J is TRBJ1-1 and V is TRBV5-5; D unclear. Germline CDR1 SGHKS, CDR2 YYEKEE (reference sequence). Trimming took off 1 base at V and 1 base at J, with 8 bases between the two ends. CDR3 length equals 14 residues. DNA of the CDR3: TGTGCCAGCAGCTTGTTCGCCGAGAACACTGAAGCTTTCTTT. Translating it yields CASSLFAENTEAFF.

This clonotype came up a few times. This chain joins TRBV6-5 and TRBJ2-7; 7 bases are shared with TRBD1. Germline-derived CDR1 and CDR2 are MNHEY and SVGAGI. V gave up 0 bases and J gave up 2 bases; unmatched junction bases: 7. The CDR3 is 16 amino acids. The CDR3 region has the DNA TGTGCCAGCAGTTACTCGAGGTTAGACAGGGCCTACGAGCAGTACTTC. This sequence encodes CASSYSRLDRAYEQYF.

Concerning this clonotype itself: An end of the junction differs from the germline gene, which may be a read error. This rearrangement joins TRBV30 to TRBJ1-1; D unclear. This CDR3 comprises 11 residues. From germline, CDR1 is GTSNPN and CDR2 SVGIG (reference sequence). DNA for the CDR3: TGTGCCTGGCGTGTAGGCACTGAAGCTTTCTTT. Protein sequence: CAWRVGTEAFF.

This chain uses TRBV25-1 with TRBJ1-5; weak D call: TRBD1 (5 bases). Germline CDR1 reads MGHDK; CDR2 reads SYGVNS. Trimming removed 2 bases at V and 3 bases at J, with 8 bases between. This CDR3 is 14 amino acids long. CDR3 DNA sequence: TGTGCCAGCAGTGAACTGGGGGACAATCAGCCCCAGCATTTT. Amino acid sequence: CASSELGDNQPQHF.

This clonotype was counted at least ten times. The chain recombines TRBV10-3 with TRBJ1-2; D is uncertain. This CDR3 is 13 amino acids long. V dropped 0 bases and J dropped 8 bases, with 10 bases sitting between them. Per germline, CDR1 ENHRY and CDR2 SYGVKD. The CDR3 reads CAISESSSGGYTF. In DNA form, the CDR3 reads TGTGCCATCAGTGAGTCGAGCAGCGGCGGCTACACCTTC.

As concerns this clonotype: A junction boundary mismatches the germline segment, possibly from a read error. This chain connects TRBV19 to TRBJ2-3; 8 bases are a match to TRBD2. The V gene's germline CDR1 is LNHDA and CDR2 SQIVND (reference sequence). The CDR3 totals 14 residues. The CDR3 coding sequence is TGTACCAGTAGTCAAACGGGGGGGCGTAGTACGCAGTATTTT. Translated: CTSSQTGGRSTQYF.

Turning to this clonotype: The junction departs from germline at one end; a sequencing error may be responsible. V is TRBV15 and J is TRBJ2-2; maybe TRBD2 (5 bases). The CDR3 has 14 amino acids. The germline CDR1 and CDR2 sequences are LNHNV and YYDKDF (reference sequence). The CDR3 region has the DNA TGTGCCACCAGCTTGGGTTCGAACGCCGGGGAGCTGGTTTTT. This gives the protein CATSLGSNAGELVF.

The CDR3 is CASSLSQLAGVPYYEQYF. The CDR3 DNA sequence: TGTGCCAGCAGTTTATCCCAACTAGCGGGAGTCCCCTACTACGAGCAGTACTTC. The V and J genes are TRBV27 and TRBJ2-7, with TRBD2 matching over 11 bases. Germline assignment: CDR1 MNHEY and CDR2 SMNVEV (reference sequence). V shed 0 bases and J 3 bases; nucleotides not matched to a gene: 10. The CDR3 sequence is 18 residues long.

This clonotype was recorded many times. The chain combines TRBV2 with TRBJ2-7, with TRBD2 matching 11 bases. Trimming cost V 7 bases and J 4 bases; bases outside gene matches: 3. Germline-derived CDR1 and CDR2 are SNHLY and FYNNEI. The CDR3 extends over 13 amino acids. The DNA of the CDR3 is TGTGCCAGCATGCTAGCGGGAGGATACGAGCAGTACTTC. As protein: CASMLAGGYEQYF.